What follows are 29 T cell receptor beta chains derived from one specimen sequenced in a study of beta chain features in type 1 diabetes. Expressed TCRB transcripts were sequenced because the entire RNA isolate underwent reverse transcription. TCRdb's copy holds only in-frame clones and misses some; the assay was immunoSEQ multiplex PCR. The sample lists under 350,000 clones, around 7.3% seen once, with roughly 1% in the top ten. Sequenced input: central memory CD4+ T cells from blood. These receptors were collected from a woman younger than 35 in good health.

The table lists this clone with a few counts. This chain's CDR3 is CASSLSSLNEKLFF. The DNA of the CDR3 is TGTGCCAGCAGCTTAAGTTCCCTTAATGAAAAACTGTTTTTT. The chain links TRBV7-8 to TRBJ1-4; D gene ambiguous. Trimming took 2 bases from V and 4 from J, leaving 8 bases between them. The CDR3 length is 14 residues. Germline assignment: CDR1 SGHVS and CDR2 FQNEAQ.

This rearrangement joins TRBV6-1 to TRBJ1-5; D remains unclear. The CDR3 runs 16 residues. CDR1 MNHNS and CDR2 SASEGT come from the germline V gene. V lost 0 bases to trimming and J lost 5 bases, with 14 bases between them. CDR3 region: CASSEAVEGWDQPQHF. DNA of the CDR3: TGTGCCAGCAGTGAAGCTGTTGAGGGATGGGATCAGCCCCAGCATTTT.

This clone occurred a few times. The rearrangement links TRBV4-2 to TRBJ2-2; 8 positions agree with TRBD1. CDR1 and CDR2 from the germline V gene are LGHNA and YNFKEQ. After removal of 1 base from V and 7 bases from J, the junction contained 5 bases not matched to a gene. The CDR3 loop spans 15 amino acids. The CDR3 region is CASSQVTGDVGELFF. The CDR3 bases are TGTGCCAGCAGCCAAGTGACAGGGGATGTCGGGGAGCTGTTTTTT.

The V call is TRBV19, the J call TRBJ1-1, with 7 bases fitting TRBD1. The germline V gene has CDR1 LNHDA and CDR2 SQIVND (reference sequence). The J segment lost 4 bases and the V segment lost 9 bases, leaving 14 bases of the junction unmatched. This CDR3 comprises 15 residues. The CDR3, as DNA: TGTGCCAGCTCCCCCGACAGGGCATGGACCACTGAAGCTTTCTTT. Encoded protein: CASSPDRAWTTEAFF.

The chain is built from TRBV2 and TRBJ1-4, with 9 bases matching TRBD1. CDR1 and CDR2 from the germline V gene are SNHLY and FYNNEI. Unmatched junction bases numbered 8, after V lost 5 bases and J lost 7 bases. The CDR3 sequence is 15 residues long. CDR3 amino acids: CASSSQQGAREKLFF. CDR3 bases: TGTGCCAGCAGTTCCCAACAGGGGGCTCGTGAAAAACTGTTTTTT.

V and J are TRBV29-1 and TRBJ1-1; no reliable D call. The CDR3 sequence is 13 residues long. Trimming cost V 3 bases and J 6 bases, with 14 bases left between them. Germline V CDR1 and CDR2: SQVTM, ANQGSEA. CDR3 in DNA: TGCAGCGTTGATATTTATTTGGCTCCTGAAGCTTTCTTT. The encoded protein is CSVDIYLAPEAFF.

A few counts support this clone. V and J are TRBV7-2 and TRBJ1-5, with D hard to call. Germline CDR1 SGHTA, CDR2 FQGNSA. The CDR3 covers 13 residues. Trimming cost V 2 bases and J 4 bases, with 6 bases left between them. CDR3 nucleotides: TGTGCCAGCAGCTTACAGAAAAATCAGCCCCAGCATTTT. It yields the protein CASSLQKNQPQHF.

This clone was detected many times. This rearrangement joins TRBV4-2 to TRBJ1-6, with unresolved D. Germline V gives CDR1 LGHNA, CDR2 YNFKEQ. The CDR3 consists of 13 residues. The V end was cut by 5 bases, the J end by 9 bases, with 11 bases between. The CDR3 region is CASSETLGSPLHF. CDR3 sequence (DNA): TGTGCCAGCAGCGAAACACTGGGTTCACCCCTCCACTTT.

The chain joins TRBV2 to TRBJ1-2; D is unresolved. This CDR3 region has 13 residues. Germline assignment: CDR1 SNHLY and CDR2 FYNNEI. V was pared by 5 bases and J by 4 bases, with 11 bases between. CDR3 loop: CASSRRVGYGYTF. The CDR3 nucleotides are TGTGCCAGCAGTCGGCGGGTGGGCTATGGCTACACCTTC.

This clone was detected many times. The CDR3 DNA reads TGTGCCAGCAGCTTATATCCCCAGGGGCAGGCCCTCTCTGGGGCCAACGTCCTGACTTTC. This codes for CASSLYPQGQALSGANVLTF. This chain uses TRBV7-6 with TRBJ2-6, with D perhaps matching TRBD1 (6 bases). V shed 2 bases and J shed 0 bases, with 20 bases lying between them. Looked up from germline, CDR1 is SGHVS and CDR2 is FNYEAQ. The CDR3 loop spans 20 amino acids.

This clone was observed a handful of times. Other nucleotide sequences in the sample specify the same CDR3. This chain joins TRBV4-3 and TRBJ2-3, with D uncertain. Germline CDR1 is LGHNA and CDR2 is YSLEER. Trimming took off 3 bases at V and 1 base at J, with 8 bases between the two ends. This CDR3 is built from 14 residues. In nucleotides, the CDR3 is TGCGCCAGCAGCCAGAATGGGGGCACAGATACGCAGTATTTT. Encoded protein: CASSQNGGTDTQYF.

This clone came up many times. The chain employs TRBV30 and TRBJ2-1; perhaps TRBD2 as D (7 bases). Germline values: CDR1 GTSNPN, CDR2 SVGIG (reference sequence). This CDR3 is built from 16 residues. V was clipped by 0 bases and J by 5 bases, with 17 bases between them. The CDR3 region is CAWSVQGGRVHNEQFF. The CDR3 DNA sequence: TGTGCCTGGAGTGTACAGGGCGGGAGAGTCCACAATGAGCAGTTCTTC.

This clone has just a few counts. The CDR3 DNA sequence: TGTGCCACCAGTCAGGGGCGCGTGAATGAAAAACTGTTTTTT. Protein sequence: CATSQGRVNEKLFF. The chain links TRBV15 to TRBJ1-4, with a possible D match to TRBD1 (6 bases). This CDR3 region has 14 residues. V dropped 6 bases and J dropped 5 bases, with 13 bases sitting between them. From germline, CDR1 is LNHNV and CDR2 YYDKDF (reference sequence).

The genes are TRBV2 and TRBJ2-3, with D possibly being TRBD1 (5 bases). This CDR3 has 15 amino acids. The germline V and J ends were trimmed by 2 bases and 2 bases, with 11 bases remaining between them. Germline V CDR1 and CDR2: SNHLY, FYNNEI. The CDR3 nucleotides read TGTGCCAGCAGTGAAAGAAAGGGGATCACAGATACGCAGTATTTT. Translating gives CASSERKGITDTQYF.

The chain is built from TRBV7-3 and TRBJ1-1; D is undetermined. The CDR3 spans 15 residues. Germline CDR1 reads SGHTA; CDR2 reads FQGTGA. V gave up 2 bases and J gave up 4 bases, with 14 bases separating them. The CDR3 DNA is TGTGCCAGCAGCTTATTCGCTGTGGCGGGCACTGAAGCTTTCTTT. As protein: CASSLFAVAGTEAFF.

The chain carries TRBV18 and TRBJ1-1; D is unclear. Germline loops: CDR1 KGHSH, CDR2 LQKENI. The CDR3 length is 15 residues. V was cut by 3 bases and J by 3 bases, with 14 bases left in between. CDR3 coding DNA: TGTGCCAGCTCACCTATACAAAGCCGAGACACTGAAGCTTTCTTT. Protein product: CASSPIQSRDTEAFF.

This clone was observed a handful of times. The chain is built from TRBV29-1 and TRBJ1-2; no clear D gene. The CDR3 is made up of 13 amino acids. Germline CDR1 is SQVTM and CDR2 is ANQGSEA. Trimming took 6 bases from V and 8 from J, leaving 19 bases between them. The CDR3, as DNA: TGCAGCGTCTCCAAAGGGCAGAACGGGGGCTACACCTTC. The encoded protein is CSVSKGQNGGYTF.

This clone appeared a few times. This chain links TRBV4-3 with TRBJ1-5; a possible D gene is TRBD1 (5 bases). The CDR3 is 15 amino acids. V shed 4 bases and J shed 2 bases, with 12 bases lying between them. CDR1 is LGHNA, CDR2 YSLEER, per germline. The CDR3, as DNA: TGCGCCAGCAGCCCTGTCCAGGGTGGCAATCAGCCCCAGCATTTT. Translated: CASSPVQGGNQPQHF.

This clone is medium-sized (0.01 to 0.1%) in the sample. The chain recombines TRBV21-1 with TRBJ2-7. TRBV21-1 is an annotated pseudogene. The CDR3 covers 13 residues. The CDR3 here is CASSKFGSYEQYV. DNA for the CDR3: TGTGCCAGCAGCAAATTCGGAAGCTACGAGCAGTACGTC.

Remarks on this clone: The junction departs from the called germline gene at one end, perhaps through a read error. The rearrangement joins TRBV5-5 to TRBJ2-3; 10 bases map to TRBD2. Germline V CDR1 and CDR2: SGHKS, YYEKEE (reference sequence). The CDR3 totals 17 residues. CDR3 coding DNA: TGCGCCAGCAGCCAACTTCTAGCGGGGGCGCTTACAGATACGCAGTATTTT. This encodes CASSQLLAGALTDTQYF.

This clone was seen only a few times. This chain joins TRBV18 and TRBJ1-1; D is undetermined. The CDR3 runs 13 residues. Germline-derived CDR1 and CDR2 are KGHSH and LQKENI. V lost 5 bases and J 8 bases, leaving 15 bases between the germline ends. The CDR3, as DNA: TGTGCCAGCTCATCGCGGACGGTTGCAGAAGCTTTCTTT. Residues: CASSSRTVAEAFF.

V usage is TRBV11-2 and J usage is TRBJ2-6, with 8 bases aligning to TRBD1. The CDR3 extends over 18 amino acids. Losses at the gene ends were 0 bases for V and 4 bases for J; bases not matched to a gene: 8. Germline CDR1 reads SGHAT; CDR2 reads FQNNGV. The CDR3 DNA is TGTGCCAGCAGCTTAGATGGGAACAGGGGGTACGGGGCCAACGTCCTGACTTTC. Translating gives CASSLDGNRGYGANVLTF.

This clone was seen more than once but under ten times. DNA for the CDR3: TGCGCCAGCAGCTTACGGCATGACACTGAAGCTTTCTTT. Protein sequence: CASSLRHDTEAFF. The chain uses TRBV5-1 and TRBJ1-1; D call uncertain. The CDR3 has 13 residues. Germline V lookup: CDR1 SGHRS, CDR2 YFSETQ. V gave up 2 bases and J gave up 3 bases, with 8 bases separating them. Supplemented by reference TRBV5-1 and TRBJ1-1, the full variable domain reads KAGVTQTPRYLIKTRGQQVTLSCSPISGHRSVSWYQQTPGQGLQFLFEYFSETQRNKGNFPGRFSGRQFSNSRSEMNVSTLELGDSALYLCASSLRHDTEAFFGQGTRLTVV.

The chain carries TRBV7-2 and TRBJ2-7, with a possible D match to TRBD2 (6 bases). This CDR3 has 15 residues. CDR1 SGHTA and CDR2 FQGNSA come from the germline V gene. Deletions cut 6 bases from V and 2 bases from J, with 17 bases between. The CDR3 region is CASSSRSGETYEQYF. The CDR3 DNA follows: TGTGCCAGCAGTTCCCGATCGGGGGAGACCTACGAGCAGTACTTC.

Many counts were recorded for this clone. V gene TRBV7-9 combines with J gene TRBJ2-3; D tentatively reads TRBD1 or TRBD2 (6 bases each). This CDR3 spans 13 amino acids. The ends were cut back, 7 bases at V and 5 bases at J, with 13 bases in the middle. The germline CDR1 and CDR2 sequences are SEHNR and FQNEAQ (reference sequence). DNA for the CDR3: TGTGCCAGCACCAAAGAGGGGGGAGATACGCAGTATTTT. Residues: CASTKEGGDTQYF. Filled out from reference TRBV7-9 and TRBJ2-3, the complete variable domain reads DTGVSQNPRHKITKRGQNVTFRCDPISEHNRLYWYRQTLGQGPEFLTYFQNEAQLEKSRLLSDRFSAERPKGSFSTLEIQRTEQGDSAMYLCASTKEGGDTQYFGPGTRLTVL.

This sequence joins TRBV5-1 and TRBJ2-6; tentatively, D is TRBD1 or TRBD2 (5 bases each). The CDR3 is 15 residues long. The germline V gene encodes CDR1 SGHRS and CDR2 YFSETQ. The V and J ends lost 6 bases and 3 bases respectively, with 13 bases between them. This CDR3 reads CASTPGDGGANVLTF. The CDR3 DNA reads as TGCGCCAGCACCCCCGGGGACGGTGGGGCCAACGTCCTGACTTTC.

At least ten counts were recorded for this clone. The V and J genes are TRBV29-1 and TRBJ2-7; 10 bases line up with TRBD1. V trimming: 1 base; J trimming: 4 bases; junction bases outside the gene matches: 16. The germline CDR1 and CDR2 sequences are SQVTM and ANQGSEA. This CDR3 contains 18 residues. The CDR3 coding sequence is TGCAGCGTTGAAGCCAGAACAACTACCGGGACAGGGGCGTACGAGCAGTACTTC. Protein sequence: CSVEARTTTGTGAYEQYF.

This clone was counted a few times. The V call is TRBV7-2, the J call TRBJ1-5; 8 bases are a match to TRBD1. Unmatched junction bases numbered 2, after V lost 2 bases and J lost 5 bases. From germline, CDR1 is SGHTA and CDR2 FQGNSA. There are 14 residues in the CDR3. CDR3 sequence: CASSLQQGDQPQHF. The CDR3 DNA follows: TGTGCCAGCAGCTTACAACAGGGGGATCAGCCCCAGCATTTT.

This clone was seen only a few times. The chain recombines TRBV4-1 with TRBJ2-1, with D perhaps matching TRBD2 (5 bases). CDR1 MGHRA and CDR2 YSYEKL come from the germline V gene. The length of the CDR3 is 15 residues. Trimming took 1 base from V and 6 from J, leaving 13 bases between them. This CDR3 is CASSQAGYDTNEQFF. The CDR3 DNA reads as TGCGCCAGCAGCCAAGCGGGATACGATACCAATGAGCAGTTCTTC.